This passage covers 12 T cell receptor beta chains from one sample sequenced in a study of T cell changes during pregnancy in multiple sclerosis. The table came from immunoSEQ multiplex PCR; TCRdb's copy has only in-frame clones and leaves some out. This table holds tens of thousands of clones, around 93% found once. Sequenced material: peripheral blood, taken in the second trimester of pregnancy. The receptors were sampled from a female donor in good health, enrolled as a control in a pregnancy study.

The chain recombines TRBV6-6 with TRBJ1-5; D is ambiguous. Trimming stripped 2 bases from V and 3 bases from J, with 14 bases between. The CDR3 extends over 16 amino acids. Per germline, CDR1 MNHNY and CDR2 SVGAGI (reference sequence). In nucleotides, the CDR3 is TGTGCCAGCAGTTACCGGAGTCTCCTGTCCAATCAGCCCCAGCATTTT. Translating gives CASSYRSLLSNQPQHF.

The CDR3 spells CASSQTWGGFTEAFF. CDR3 coding DNA: TGCGCCAGCAGCCAAACTTGGGGGGGCTTCACTGAAGCTTTCTTT. The chain links TRBV4-1 to TRBJ1-1; D is perhaps TRBD1 (6 bases). V lost 2 bases, J lost 4 bases, and 14 bases lay in between. This CDR3 region has 15 residues. Germline V gene data show CDR1 as MGHRA and CDR2 as YSYEKL.

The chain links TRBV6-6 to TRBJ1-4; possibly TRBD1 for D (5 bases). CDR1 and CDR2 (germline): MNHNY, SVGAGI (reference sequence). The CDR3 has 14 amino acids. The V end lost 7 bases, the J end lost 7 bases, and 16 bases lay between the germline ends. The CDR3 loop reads CASTTGVMSEKLFF. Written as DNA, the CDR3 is TGTGCCAGCACCACGGGGGTTATGAGTGAAAAACTGTTTTTT.

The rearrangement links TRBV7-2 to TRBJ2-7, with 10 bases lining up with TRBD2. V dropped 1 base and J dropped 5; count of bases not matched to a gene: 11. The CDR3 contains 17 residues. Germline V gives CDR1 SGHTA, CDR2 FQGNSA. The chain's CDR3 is CASSLVGGGLANNEQYF. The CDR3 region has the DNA TGTGCCAGCAGCTTAGTAGGGGGGGGACTAGCGAACAACGAGCAGTACTTC.

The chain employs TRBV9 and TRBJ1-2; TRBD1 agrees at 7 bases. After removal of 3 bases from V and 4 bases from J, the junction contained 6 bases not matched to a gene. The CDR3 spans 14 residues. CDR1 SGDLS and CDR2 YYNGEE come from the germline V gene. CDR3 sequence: CASSAATGRYGYTF. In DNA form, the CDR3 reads TGTGCCAGCAGCGCCGCGACAGGGCGCTATGGCTACACCTTC.

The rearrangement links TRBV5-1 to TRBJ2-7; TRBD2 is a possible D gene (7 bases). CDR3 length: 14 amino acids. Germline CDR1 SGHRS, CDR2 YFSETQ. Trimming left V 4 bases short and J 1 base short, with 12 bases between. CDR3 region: CASSGGDTSYEQYF. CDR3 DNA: TGCGCCAGCAGCGGGGGGGACACTTCCTACGAGCAGTACTTC.

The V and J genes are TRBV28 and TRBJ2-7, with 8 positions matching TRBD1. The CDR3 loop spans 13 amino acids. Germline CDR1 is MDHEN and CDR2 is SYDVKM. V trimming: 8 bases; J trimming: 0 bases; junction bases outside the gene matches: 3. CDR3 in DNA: TGTGCCAGCTTGGACAGGGCCTCCTACGAGCAGTACTTC. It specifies CASLDRASYEQYF.

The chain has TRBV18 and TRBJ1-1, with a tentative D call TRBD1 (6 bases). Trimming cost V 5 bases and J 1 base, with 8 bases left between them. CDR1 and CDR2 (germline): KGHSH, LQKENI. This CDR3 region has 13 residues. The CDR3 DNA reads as TGTGCCAGCTCAAGGACAGAGAACACTGAAGCTTTCTTT. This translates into CASSRTENTEAFF.

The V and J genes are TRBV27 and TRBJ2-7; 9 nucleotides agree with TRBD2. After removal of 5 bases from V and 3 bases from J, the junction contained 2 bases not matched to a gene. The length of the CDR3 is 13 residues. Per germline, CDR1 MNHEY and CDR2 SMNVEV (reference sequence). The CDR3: CASSSGRFYEQYF. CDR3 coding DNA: TGTGCCAGCAGTAGCGGGAGGTTCTACGAGCAGTACTTC.

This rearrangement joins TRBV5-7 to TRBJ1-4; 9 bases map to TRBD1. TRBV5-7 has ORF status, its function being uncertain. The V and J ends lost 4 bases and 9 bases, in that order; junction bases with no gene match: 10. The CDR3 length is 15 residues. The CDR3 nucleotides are TGTGCCAGCAGCACGCCGGGACAGGGCTGGAAAAAACTGTTTTTT. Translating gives CASSTPGQGWKKLFF.

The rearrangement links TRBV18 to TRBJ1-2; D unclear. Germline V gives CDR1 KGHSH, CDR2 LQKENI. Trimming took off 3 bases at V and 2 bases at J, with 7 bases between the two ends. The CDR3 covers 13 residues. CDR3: CASSPGSNYGYTF. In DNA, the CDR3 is TGTGCCAGCTCACCGGGGAGCAACTATGGCTACACCTTC.

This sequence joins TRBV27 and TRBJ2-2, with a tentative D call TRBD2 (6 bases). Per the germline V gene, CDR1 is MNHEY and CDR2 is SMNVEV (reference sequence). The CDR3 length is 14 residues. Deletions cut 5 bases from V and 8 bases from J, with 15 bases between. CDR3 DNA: TGTGCCAGCAGTCAGGGCAGGGAGGTGGGGGAGCTGTTTTTT. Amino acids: CASSQGREVGELFF.